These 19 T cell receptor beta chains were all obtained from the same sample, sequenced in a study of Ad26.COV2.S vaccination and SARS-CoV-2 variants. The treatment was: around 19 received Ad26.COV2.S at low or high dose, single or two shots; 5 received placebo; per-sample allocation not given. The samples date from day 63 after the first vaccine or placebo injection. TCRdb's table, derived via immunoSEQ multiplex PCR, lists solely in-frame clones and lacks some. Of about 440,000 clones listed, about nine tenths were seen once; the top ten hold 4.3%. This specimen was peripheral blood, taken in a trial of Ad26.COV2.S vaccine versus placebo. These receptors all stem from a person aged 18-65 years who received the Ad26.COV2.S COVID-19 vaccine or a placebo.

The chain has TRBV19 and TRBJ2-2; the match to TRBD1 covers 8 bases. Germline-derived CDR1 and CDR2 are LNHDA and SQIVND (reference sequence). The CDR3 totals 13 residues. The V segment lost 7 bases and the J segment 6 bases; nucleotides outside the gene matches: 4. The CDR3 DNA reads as TGTGCCAGTACTACCAGGGGGCCCGGGGAGCTGTTTTTT. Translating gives CASTTRGPGELFF.

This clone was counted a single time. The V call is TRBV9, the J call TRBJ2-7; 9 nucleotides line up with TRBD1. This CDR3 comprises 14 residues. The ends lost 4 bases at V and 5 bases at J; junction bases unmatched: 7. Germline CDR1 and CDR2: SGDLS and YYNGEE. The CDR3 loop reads CASSPGTGMDEQYF. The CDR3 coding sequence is TGTGCCAGCAGCCCCGGGACAGGGATGGACGAGCAGTACTTC.

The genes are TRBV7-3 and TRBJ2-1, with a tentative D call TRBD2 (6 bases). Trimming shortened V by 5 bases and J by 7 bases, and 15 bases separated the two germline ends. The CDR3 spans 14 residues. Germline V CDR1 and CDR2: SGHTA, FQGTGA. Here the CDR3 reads CASSPDRELNEQFF. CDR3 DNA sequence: TGTGCCAGCAGCCCTGACCGGGAGCTAAATGAGCAGTTCTTC.

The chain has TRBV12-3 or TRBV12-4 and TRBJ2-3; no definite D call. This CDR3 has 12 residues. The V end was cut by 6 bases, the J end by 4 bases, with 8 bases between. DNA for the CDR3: TGTGCCAGCAGCGCCACCCCAGATACGCAGTATTTT. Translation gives CASSATPDTQYF.

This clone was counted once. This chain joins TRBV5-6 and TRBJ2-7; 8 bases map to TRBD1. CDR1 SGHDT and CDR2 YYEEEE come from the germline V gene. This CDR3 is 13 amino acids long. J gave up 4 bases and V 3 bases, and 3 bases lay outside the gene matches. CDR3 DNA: TGTGCCAGCAGCTCAACAGGGGGTTACGAGCAGTACTTC. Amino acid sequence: CASSSTGGYEQYF.

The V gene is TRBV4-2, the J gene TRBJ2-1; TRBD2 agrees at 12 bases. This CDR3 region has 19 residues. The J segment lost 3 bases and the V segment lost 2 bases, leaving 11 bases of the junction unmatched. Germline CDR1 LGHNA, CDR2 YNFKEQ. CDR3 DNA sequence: TGTGCCAGCAGCCAATATATACGACTAGCGGGAGTAAGCTACAATGAGCAGTTCTTC. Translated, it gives CASSQYIRLAGVSYNEQFF.

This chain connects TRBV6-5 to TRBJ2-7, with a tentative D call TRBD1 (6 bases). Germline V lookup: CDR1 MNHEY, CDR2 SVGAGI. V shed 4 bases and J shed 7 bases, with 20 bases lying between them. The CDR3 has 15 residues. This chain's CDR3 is CASSSPTGTPFEQYF. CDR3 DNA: TGTGCCAGCAGTTCCCCGACAGGTACCCCTTTTGAGCAGTACTTC.

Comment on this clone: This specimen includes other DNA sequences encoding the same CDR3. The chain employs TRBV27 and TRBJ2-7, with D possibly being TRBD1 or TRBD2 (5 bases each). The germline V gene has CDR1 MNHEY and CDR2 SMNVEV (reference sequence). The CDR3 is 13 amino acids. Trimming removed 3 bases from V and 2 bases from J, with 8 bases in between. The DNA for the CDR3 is TGTGCCAGCAGTTTGGGACGGACCTACGAGCAGTACTTC. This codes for CASSLGRTYEQYF.

CDR3 nucleotides: TGTGCCAGCAGCTTAGGGTCGGGAACGACGAGTGGTGAGCAGTTCTTC. The encoded protein is CASSLGSGTTSGEQFF. The chain recombines TRBV7-9 with TRBJ2-1; weak D call: TRBD2 (5 bases). With 1 base removed from V and 9 bases from J, the gap between germline ends came to 19 bases. The CDR3 length is 16 residues. The germline gives CDR1 SEHNR, CDR2 FQNEAQ (reference sequence).

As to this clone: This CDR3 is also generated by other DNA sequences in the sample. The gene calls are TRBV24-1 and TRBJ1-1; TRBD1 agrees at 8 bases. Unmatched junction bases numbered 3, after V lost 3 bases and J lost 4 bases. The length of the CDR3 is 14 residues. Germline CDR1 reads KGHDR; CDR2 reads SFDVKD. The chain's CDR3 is CATSDPGQGTEAFF. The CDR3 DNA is TGTGCCACCAGTGATCCCGGACAGGGCACTGAAGCTTTCTTT.

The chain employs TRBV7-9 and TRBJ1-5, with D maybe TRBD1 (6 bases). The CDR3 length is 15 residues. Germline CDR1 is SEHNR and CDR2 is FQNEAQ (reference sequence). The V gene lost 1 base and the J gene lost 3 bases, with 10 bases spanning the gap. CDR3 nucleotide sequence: TGTGCCAGCAGCTTAGGCAGGGGAAACAATCAGCCCCAGCATTTT. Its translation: CASSLGRGNNQPQHF.

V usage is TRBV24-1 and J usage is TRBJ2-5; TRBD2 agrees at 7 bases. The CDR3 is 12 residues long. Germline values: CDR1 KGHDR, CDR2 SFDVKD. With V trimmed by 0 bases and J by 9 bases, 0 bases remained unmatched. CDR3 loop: CATSDLGGAQYF. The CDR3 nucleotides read TGTGCCACCAGTGATTTGGGGGGGGCCCAGTACTTC.

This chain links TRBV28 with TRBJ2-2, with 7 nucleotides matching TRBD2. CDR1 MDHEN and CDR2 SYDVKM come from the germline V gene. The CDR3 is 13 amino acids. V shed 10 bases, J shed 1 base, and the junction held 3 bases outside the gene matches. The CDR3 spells CATLAENTGELFF. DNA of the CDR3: TGTGCCACCCTAGCGGAGAACACCGGGGAGCTGTTTTTT.

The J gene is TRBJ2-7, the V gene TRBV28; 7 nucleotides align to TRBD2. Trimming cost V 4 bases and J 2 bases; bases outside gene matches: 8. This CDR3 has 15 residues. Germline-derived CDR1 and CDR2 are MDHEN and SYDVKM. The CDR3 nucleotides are TGTGCCAGCAGTTCCCGACTAGCCCTGCCCTACGAGCAGTACTTC. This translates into CASSSRLALPYEQYF. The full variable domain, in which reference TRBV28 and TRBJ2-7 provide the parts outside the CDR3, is DVKVTQSSRYLVKRTGEKVFLECVQDMDHENMFWYRQDPGLGLRLIYFSYDVKMKEKGDIPEGYSVSREKKERFSLILESASTNQTSMYLCASSSRLALPYEQYFGPGTRLTVT.

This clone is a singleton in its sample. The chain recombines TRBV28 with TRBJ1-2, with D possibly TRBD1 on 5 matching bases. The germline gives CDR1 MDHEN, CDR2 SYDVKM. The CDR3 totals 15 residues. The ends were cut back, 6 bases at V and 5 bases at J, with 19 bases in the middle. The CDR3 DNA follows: TGTGCCAGCAGCCAGAGCATTCGGGGGAAGTATGGCTACACCTTC. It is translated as CASSQSIRGKYGYTF.

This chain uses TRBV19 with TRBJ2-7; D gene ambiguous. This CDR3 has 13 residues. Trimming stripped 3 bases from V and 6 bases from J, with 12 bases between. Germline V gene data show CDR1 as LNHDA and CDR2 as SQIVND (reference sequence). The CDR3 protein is CASSILGQTEQYF. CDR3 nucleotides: TGTGCCAGTAGTATTTTAGGGCAGACCGAGCAGTACTTC.

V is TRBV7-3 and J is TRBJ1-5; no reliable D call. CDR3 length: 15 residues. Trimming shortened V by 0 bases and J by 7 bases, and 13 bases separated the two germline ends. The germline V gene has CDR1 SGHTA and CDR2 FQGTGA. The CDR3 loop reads CASSLTGPRRQPQHF. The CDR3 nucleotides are TGTGCCAGCAGCTTAACGGGCCCCCGGAGGCAGCCCCAGCATTTT.

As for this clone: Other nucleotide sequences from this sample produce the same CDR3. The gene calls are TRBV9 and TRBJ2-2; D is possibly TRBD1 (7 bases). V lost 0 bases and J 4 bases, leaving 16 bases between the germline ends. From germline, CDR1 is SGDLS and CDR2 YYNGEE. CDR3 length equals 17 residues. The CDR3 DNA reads TGTGCCAGCAGCGTAGGTGCGGGGCAGGGGGGCACCGGGGAGCTGTTTTTT. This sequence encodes CASSVGAGQGGTGELFF.

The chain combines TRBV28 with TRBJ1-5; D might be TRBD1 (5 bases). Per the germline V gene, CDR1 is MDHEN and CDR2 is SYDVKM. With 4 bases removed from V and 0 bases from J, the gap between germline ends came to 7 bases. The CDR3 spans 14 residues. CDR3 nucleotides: TGTGCCAGCAGTTGGGGGGGTAGCAATCAGCCCCAGCATTTT. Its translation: CASSWGGSNQPQHF.